The rows below give T cell receptor beta chains drawn from one sample of a study of cytomegalovirus exposure and HLA in healthy donors. The data were produced by immunoSEQ multiplex PCR, yet TCRdb's version contains in-frame clones alone and is incomplete. The table includes some 130,000 clones, around 80% detected once. Sequencing input: PBMCs. The origin of the receptors is a male donor in good health and CMV-seropositive. The CDR3 runs from the conserved cysteine through the conserved F or W. D genes are given only for firm matches. The size of a clone is reported for some rows only, either as once, few or many, or as a class for expanded clones.

size: NA; J: TRBJ1-2; D: NA; V: TRBV6-5; DNA: TGTGCCAGCAGTTACTCCTGGGGAACAGGCTGGAAAGGCTACACCTTC; CDR3: CASSYSWGTGWKGYTF
size: NA; J: TRBJ2-1; D: NA; V: TRBV5-1; DNA: TGCGCCACCTTCGGGCGACCAGGGGACAATGAGCAGTTCTTC; CDR3: CATFGRPGDNEQFF
size: NA; J: TRBJ2-3; D: TRBD2; V: TRBV7-2; DNA: TGTGCCAGCAGCTTTCTGTCTAGCGGGGGGAGGGCAGATACGCAGTATTTT; CDR3: CASSFLSSGGRADTQYF
size: NA; J: TRBJ2-7; D: NA; V: TRBV27; DNA: TGTGCCAGCAGTCCCCCCGACAGCTACGAGCAGTACTTC; CDR3: CASSPPDSYEQYF
size: NA; J: TRBJ1-5; D: NA; V: TRBV30; DNA: TGTGCCTGGAGTCAAGGGAGTCAGCCCCAGCATTTT; CDR3: CAWSQGSQPQHF
size: NA; J: TRBJ2-5; D: NA; V: TRBV29-1; DNA: TGCAGCGTGACAGGTGTGGGGGAGACCCAGTACTTC; CDR3: CSVTGVGETQYF
size: once; J: TRBJ1-5; D: NA; V: TRBV10-3; DNA: TGTGCCATCACCGACGGGGGTGATCAGCCCCAGCATTTT; CDR3: CAITDGGDQPQHF
size: NA; J: TRBJ2-3; D: TRBD2; V: TRBV7-9; DNA: TGTGCCAGCAGCTCCCTAACTAGCGGATCCCAGGATACGCAGTATTTT; CDR3: CASSSLTSGSQDTQYF
size: NA; J: TRBJ1-1; D: NA; V: TRBV10-2; DNA: TGCGCCAGCAGAATGCCGGGGGGCGCTGAAGCTTTCTTT; CDR3: CASRMPGGAEAFF
size: NA; J: TRBJ2-4; D: NA; V: TRBV4-3; DNA: TGCGCCAGCAGCCCCGGACAGACAGGTCTTCAGTACTTC; CDR3: CASSPGQTGLQYF
size: few; J: TRBJ2-7; D: TRBD2; V: TRBV4-1; DNA: TGCGCCAGCAGCCAAGATTCCCTAGCGGGGGGTTACGAGCAGTACTTC; CDR3: CASSQDSLAGGYEQYF
size: NA; J: TRBJ1-5; D: TRBD1; V: TRBV19; DNA: TGTGCCAGTAGTATTACAGGGGGCAATCAGCCCCAGCATTTT; CDR3: CASSITGGNQPQHF
size: NA; J: TRBJ2-7; D: NA; V: TRBV21-1; DNA: TGTGCCAGCAGCAAAGACCGGGACAGGGTATATGACGAGCAGTACTTC; CDR3: CASSKDRDRVYDEQYF
size: NA; J: TRBJ2-3; D: NA; V: TRBV5-1; DNA: TGCGCCAGCAGCTTGGCCTCGGGTTACCTTAGCACAGATACGCAGTATTTT; CDR3: CASSLASGYLSTDTQYF
size: NA; J: TRBJ2-7; D: TRBD1; V: TRBV11-1; DNA: TGTGCCAGCAGCTTATACTCGACAGGGGATCCGTACTTC; CDR3: CASSLYSTGDPYF
size: NA; J: TRBJ2-7; D: NA; V: TRBV13; DNA: TGTGCCAGCAGCCTGGGACTCCTCTGGGACGAGCAGTACTTC; CDR3: CASSLGLLWDEQYF
size: NA; J: TRBJ2-5; D: TRBD2; V: TRBV28; DNA: TGTGCCAGCAGTTTCGGTACGACTAGCGGCTTCCAAGAGACCCAGTACTTC; CDR3: CASSFGTTSGFQETQYF
size: NA; J: TRBJ2-1; D: TRBD2; V: TRBV7-6; DNA: TGTGCCAGCAGCTCCCCTGGGACTAGCGGGAGGGCCTCGCCCTACAATGAGCAGTTCTTC; CDR3: CASSSPGTSGRASPYNEQFF
size: NA; J: TRBJ2-1; D: TRBD2; V: TRBV5-1; DNA: TGCGCCAGCAGCTTGTTCCTAGCGGGGAGCAATGAGCAGTTCTTC; CDR3: CASSLFLAGSNEQFF
size: NA; J: TRBJ2-1; D: NA; V: TRBV11-2; DNA: TGTGCCAGCAGCTTAGGGCGGGCCCCGTACAATGAGCAGTTCTTC; CDR3: CASSLGRAPYNEQFF
size: NA; J: TRBJ2-2; D: TRBD2; V: TRBV4-1; DNA: TGCGCCAGCAGCCGGTCACTAGCGGGAGCCACCGGGGAGCTGTTTTTT; CDR3: CASSRSLAGATGELFF
size: NA; J: TRBJ1-1; D: NA; V: TRBV12-5; DNA: TGTGCTAGTGGTCCCCGGGCCGACAGTAGTGACACTGAAGCTTTCTTT; CDR3: CASGPRADSSDTEAFF
size: few; J: TRBJ2-3; D: TRBD1; V: TRBV5-6; DNA: TGTGCCAGCAGCTTGGCAGTTGAGACAGGGGTCGCAGATACGCAGTATTTT; CDR3: CASSLAVETGVADTQYF
size: NA; J: TRBJ2-5; D: NA; V: TRBV5-1; DNA: TGCGCCAGCAGCTTAGACAGGAGAGAGACCCAGTACTTC; CDR3: CASSLDRRETQYF
size: NA; J: TRBJ2-7; D: TRBD1; V: TRBV7-8; DNA: TGTGCCGGCAGCGGACAGGACAGGGCCTACGAGCAGTACTTC; CDR3: CAGSGQDRAYEQYF
size: NA; J: TRBJ2-6; D: NA; V: TRBV19; DNA: TGTGCCAGTACCCCAGGTCAAAGACCCTCTGGGGCCAACGTCCTGACTTTC; CDR3: CASTPGQRPSGANVLTF
size: NA; J: TRBJ2-2; D: NA; V: TRBV27; DNA: TGTGCCAGCAGTTTTATCGGGGGGAACACCGGGGAGCTGTTTTTT; CDR3: CASSFIGGNTGELFF
size: NA; J: TRBJ2-1; D: NA; V: TRBV7-2; DNA: TGTGCCAGCAGCTTAGCCGGGACTCACTACAATGAGCAGTTCTTC; CDR3: CASSLAGTHYNEQFF
size: NA; J: TRBJ2-1; D: TRBD2; V: TRBV6-1; DNA: TGTGCCAGCAGTGCGACTAGCGGGTTTGGGTTCTTC; CDR3: CASSATSGFGFF
size: NA; J: TRBJ2-5; D: TRBD2; V: TRBV5-1; DNA: TGCGCCAGCAGCTTGAGCGGGAGACAAGAGACCCAGTACTTC; CDR3: CASSLSGRQETQYF
size: few; J: TRBJ1-6; D: NA; V: TRBV7-8; DNA: TGTGCCAGCAGCTTAGAGTACAGGGCTTCCTATAATTCACCCCTCCACTTT; CDR3: CASSLEYRASYNSPLHF
size: NA; J: TRBJ1-1; D: NA; V: TRBV6-5; DNA: TGTGCCAGCAGTTACCGTGGCACCCTCACTGAAGCTTTCTTT; CDR3: CASSYRGTLTEAFF
size: NA; J: TRBJ2-5; D: TRBD2; V: TRBV6-5; DNA: TGTGCCAGCAGTTTAACTAGCGGGAGGGCCTGGGAGACCCAGTACTTC; CDR3: CASSLTSGRAWETQYF
size: NA; J: TRBJ2-1; D: NA; V: TRBV6-5; DNA: TGTGCCAGCAGTTACTCCGGGGACTACAATGAGCAGTTCTTC; CDR3: CASSYSGDYNEQFF
size: NA; J: TRBJ2-3; D: TRBD2; V: TRBV9; DNA: TGTGCCAGCAGCACGGGGGGGGACGATACGCAGTATTTT; CDR3: CASSTGGDDTQYF
size: NA; J: TRBJ2-6; D: NA; V: TRBV2; DNA: TGTGCCAGCGTTGCCCAGGTGGCGCCTGGGGCCAACGTCCTGACTTTC; CDR3: CASVAQVAPGANVLTF
size: NA; J: TRBJ2-3; D: NA; V: TRBV9; DNA: TGTGCCAGCAGCGTCCAGCCGGGAGGCACAGATACGCAGTATTTT; CDR3: CASSVQPGGTDTQYF
size: NA; J: TRBJ1-1; D: TRBD1; V: TRBV19; DNA: TGTGCCAGTAGTTTCACCGGGACAGGGAACACTGAAGCTTTCTTT; CDR3: CASSFTGTGNTEAFF
size: NA; J: TRBJ1-2; D: NA; V: TRBV6-5; DNA: TGTGCCAGCAGTTACTCGATGGGGCTCGGCTACACCTTC; CDR3: CASSYSMGLGYTF
size: NA; J: TRBJ2-7; D: TRBD1; V: TRBV19; DNA: TGTGCCAGTAGAAGGGACAGTACTTACCTTTCGGAGCAGTACTTC; CDR3: CASRRDSTYLSEQYF